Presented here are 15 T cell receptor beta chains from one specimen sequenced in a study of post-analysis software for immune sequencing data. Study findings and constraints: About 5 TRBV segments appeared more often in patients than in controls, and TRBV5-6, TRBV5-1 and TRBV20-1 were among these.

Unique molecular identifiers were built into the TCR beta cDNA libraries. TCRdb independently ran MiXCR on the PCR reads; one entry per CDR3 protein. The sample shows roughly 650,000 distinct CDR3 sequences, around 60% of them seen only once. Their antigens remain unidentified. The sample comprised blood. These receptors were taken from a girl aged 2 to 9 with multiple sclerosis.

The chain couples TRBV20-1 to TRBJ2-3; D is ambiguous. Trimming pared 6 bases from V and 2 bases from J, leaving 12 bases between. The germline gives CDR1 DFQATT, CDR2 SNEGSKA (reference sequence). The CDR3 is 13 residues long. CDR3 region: CSAPLSVTDTQYF. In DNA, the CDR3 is TGCAGTGCCCCTCTCTCAGTCACAGATACGCAGTATTTT.

DNA for the CDR3: TGTGCCAGCAGCCCCCAGACGGATTATGGCTACACCTTC. This encodes CASSPQTDYGYTF. The gene calls are TRBV11-2 and TRBJ1-2; no reliable D call. The V gene's germline CDR1 is SGHAT and CDR2 FQNNGV. The CDR3 contains 13 residues. Deletions cut 5 bases from V and 5 bases from J, with 12 bases between.

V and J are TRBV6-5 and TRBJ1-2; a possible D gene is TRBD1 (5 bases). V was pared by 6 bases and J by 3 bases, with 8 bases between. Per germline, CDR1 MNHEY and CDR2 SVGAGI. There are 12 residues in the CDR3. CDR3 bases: TGTGCCAGCAGGTCAGGGCACTATGGCTACACCTTC. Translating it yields CASRSGHYGYTF.

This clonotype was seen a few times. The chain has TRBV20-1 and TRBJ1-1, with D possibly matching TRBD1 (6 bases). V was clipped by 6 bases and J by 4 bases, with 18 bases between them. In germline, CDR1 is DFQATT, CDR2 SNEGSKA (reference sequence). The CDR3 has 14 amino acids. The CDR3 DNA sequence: TGCAGTGCGCCGGGGGGCGGGGGGAGCACTGAAGCTTTCTTT. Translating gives CSAPGGGGSTEAFF.

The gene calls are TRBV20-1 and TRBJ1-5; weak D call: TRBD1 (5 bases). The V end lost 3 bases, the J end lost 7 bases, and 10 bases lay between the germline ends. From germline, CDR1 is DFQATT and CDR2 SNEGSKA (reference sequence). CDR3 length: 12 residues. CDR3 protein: CSASVGGQPQHF. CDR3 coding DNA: TGCAGTGCTAGTGTTGGGGGACAGCCCCAGCATTTT.

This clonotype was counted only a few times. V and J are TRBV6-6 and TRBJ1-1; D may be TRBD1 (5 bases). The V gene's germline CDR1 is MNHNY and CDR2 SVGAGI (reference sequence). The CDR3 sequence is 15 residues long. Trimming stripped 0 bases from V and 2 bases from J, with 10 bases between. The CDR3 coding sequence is TGTGCCAGCAGTTACTCAGGGGCTCCCAACACTGAAGCTTTCTTT. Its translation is CASSYSGAPNTEAFF.

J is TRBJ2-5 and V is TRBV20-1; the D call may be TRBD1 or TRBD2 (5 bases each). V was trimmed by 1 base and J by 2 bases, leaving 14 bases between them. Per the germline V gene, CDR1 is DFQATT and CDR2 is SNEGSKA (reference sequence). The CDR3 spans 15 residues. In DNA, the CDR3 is TGCAGTGCTAGAGTGCCTTGGGGGTTTCAAGAGACCCAGTACTTC. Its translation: CSARVPWGFQETQYF.

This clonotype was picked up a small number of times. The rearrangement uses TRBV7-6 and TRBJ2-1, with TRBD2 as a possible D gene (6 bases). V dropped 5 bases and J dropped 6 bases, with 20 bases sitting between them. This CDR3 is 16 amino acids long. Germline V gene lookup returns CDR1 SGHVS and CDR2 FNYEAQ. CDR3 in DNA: TGTGCCAGCAGCCCACTGGGGGGAACGCCGCTCAATGAGCAGTTCTTC. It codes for CASSPLGGTPLNEQFF.

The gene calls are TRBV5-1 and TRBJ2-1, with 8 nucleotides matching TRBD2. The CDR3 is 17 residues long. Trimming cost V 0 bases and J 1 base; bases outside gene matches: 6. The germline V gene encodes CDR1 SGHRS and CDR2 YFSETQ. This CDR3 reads CASSLAPGTRSYNEQFF. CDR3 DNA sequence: TGCGCCAGCAGCTTGGCCCCCGGGACTAGATCCTACAATGAGCAGTTCTTC.

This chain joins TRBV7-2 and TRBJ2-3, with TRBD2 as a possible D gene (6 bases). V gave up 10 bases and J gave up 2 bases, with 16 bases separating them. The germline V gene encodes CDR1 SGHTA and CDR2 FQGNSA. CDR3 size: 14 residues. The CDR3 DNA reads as TGTGCCACCACACTTGGAGGGGTCACAGATACGCAGTATTTT. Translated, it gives CATTLGGVTDTQYF.

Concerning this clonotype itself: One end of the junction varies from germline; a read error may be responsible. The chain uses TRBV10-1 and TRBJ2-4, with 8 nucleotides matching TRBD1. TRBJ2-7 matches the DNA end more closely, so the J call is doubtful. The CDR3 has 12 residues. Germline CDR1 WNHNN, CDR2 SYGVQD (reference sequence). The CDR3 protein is CVSSRTGNEQYF. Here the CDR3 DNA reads TGCGTCAGCAGTAGGACAGGGAACGAGCAGTACTTC.

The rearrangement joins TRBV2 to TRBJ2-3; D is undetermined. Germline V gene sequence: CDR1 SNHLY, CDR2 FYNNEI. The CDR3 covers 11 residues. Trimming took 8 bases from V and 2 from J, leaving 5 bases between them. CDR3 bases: TGTGCCAGCCGAAACACAGATACGCAGTATTTT. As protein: CASRNTDTQYF.

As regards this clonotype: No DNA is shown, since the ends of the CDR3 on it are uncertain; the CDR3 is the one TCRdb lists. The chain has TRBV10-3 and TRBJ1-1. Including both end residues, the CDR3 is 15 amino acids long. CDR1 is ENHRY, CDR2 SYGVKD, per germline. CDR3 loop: CAISESFLENTEAFF.

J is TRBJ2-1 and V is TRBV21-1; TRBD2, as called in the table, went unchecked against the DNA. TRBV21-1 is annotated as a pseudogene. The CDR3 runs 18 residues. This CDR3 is CASSKGVAGGPLGNEQFF. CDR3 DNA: TGTGCCAGCAGCAAAGGTGTAGCGGGAGGGCCCCTGGGTAATGAGCAGTTCTTC.

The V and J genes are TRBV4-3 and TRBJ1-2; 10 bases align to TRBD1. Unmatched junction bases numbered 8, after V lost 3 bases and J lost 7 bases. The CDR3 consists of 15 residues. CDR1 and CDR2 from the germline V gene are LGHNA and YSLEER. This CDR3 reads CASSHARQGASGYTF. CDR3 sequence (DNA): TGCGCCAGCAGCCACGCCCGACAGGGGGCCAGTGGCTACACCTTC.